The 18 T cell receptor beta chains in this list originate from one sample, sequenced in a study of CD8 T cells in ankylosing spondylitis. Study-level points and caveats: Characteristic, it appeared, of ankylosing spondylitis blood was a TCR beta motif of eight highly homologous variants.

These receptors are not linked to any known antigen. TCRdb ran MiXCR on the 5' RACE reads and lists one entry per CDR3 protein. The table lists some 700,000 distinct CDR3 sequences, about 20% of them singletons. The specimen was blood, either unsorted or a sorted T cell fraction (not recorded which). All receptors derive from a male donor with ankylosing spondylitis.

The chain recombines TRBV20-1 with TRBJ2-7; tentatively, D is TRBD2 (6 bases). V lost 3 bases to trimming and J lost 5 bases, with 14 bases between them. CDR1 DFQATT and CDR2 SNEGSKA come from the germline V gene (reference sequence). The CDR3 runs to 13 residues. The CDR3 sequence: CSAREGRVHEQYF. The CDR3 DNA follows: TGCAGTGCTAGGGAGGGCAGGGTCCACGAGCAGTACTTC.

The chain recombines TRBV7-2 with TRBJ2-7; D is uncertain. The CDR3 length is 14 residues. CDR1 SGHTA and CDR2 FQGNSA come from the germline V gene. V lost 3 bases and J lost 2, with 11 bases in between. The CDR3 bases are TGTGCCAGCAGCTTTTCACTGGTAACCTACGAGCAGTACTTC. Its translation: CASSFSLVTYEQYF.

This clonotype was found a few times. V usage is TRBV7-8 and J usage is TRBJ2-7; 11 bases fit TRBD2. The length of the CDR3 is 15 residues. Germline-derived CDR1 and CDR2 are SGHVS and FQNEAQ. J lost 3 bases, V lost 2 bases, and 3 bases had no gene match. The CDR3 protein is CASSLTLAGVYEQYF. CDR3 in DNA: TGTGCCAGCAGCTTAACACTAGCGGGAGTCTACGAGCAGTACTTC.

V is TRBV5-1 and J is TRBJ2-5; 8 bases match TRBD2. CDR3 length equals 14 residues. Germline loops: CDR1 SGHRS, CDR2 YFSETQ. V shed 6 bases, J shed 5 bases, and the junction held 9 bases outside the gene matches. The CDR3 DNA sequence: TGCGCCAGCAAGCGGGGGCAGTTGGAGGAGACCCAGTACTTC. Amino acid sequence: CASKRGQLEETQYF. The variable domain in full, with the rest retrieved from reference TRBV5-1 and TRBJ2-5, is KAGVTQTPRYLIKTRGQQVTLSCSPISGHRSVSWYQQTPGQGLQFLFEYFSETQRNKGNFPGRFSGRQFSNSRSEMNVSTLELGDSALYLCASKRGQLEETQYFGPGTRLLVL.

This clonotype was seen repeatedly, ten times or more. The V call is TRBV29-1, the J call TRBJ2-3, with TRBD2 identical over 7 bases. Looked up from germline, CDR1 is SQVTM and CDR2 is ANQGSEA. The CDR3 runs to 13 residues. V lost 3 bases to trimming and J lost 7 bases; unmatched junction nucleotides: 7. For the CDR3, the DNA is TGCAGCGTTGAGGCGGGAGTGAGGTATACGCAGTATTTT. Amino acid sequence: CSVEAGVRYTQYF.

This clonotype has a handful of counts. This chain connects TRBV11-2 to TRBJ1-2; D call uncertain. V was pared by 6 bases and J by 5 bases, with 19 bases between. CDR1 is SGHAT and CDR2 is FQNNGV in the germline V gene. This CDR3 spans 15 amino acids. CDR3 DNA: TGTGCCAGCAGGGCAGCGAGGGTGAAAGAATATGGCTACACCTTC. It encodes CASRAARVKEYGYTF.

The chain is built from TRBV12-3 or TRBV12-4 and TRBJ1-1; unclear D gene. Trimming removed 0 bases from V and 3 bases from J, with 17 bases in between. This CDR3 has 17 residues. This CDR3 is CASSLAGWSGVDTEAFF. Written as DNA, the CDR3 is TGTGCCAGCAGTTTAGCGGGATGGTCGGGCGTGGACACTGAAGCTTTCTTT.

The rearrangement joins TRBV5-1 to TRBJ2-3; D may be TRBD1 or TRBD2 (5 bases each). The germline V and J ends were trimmed by 2 bases and 9 bases, with 10 bases remaining between them. This CDR3 has 12 residues. Germline lookup yields CDR1 SGHRS and CDR2 YFSETQ. CDR3 nucleotide sequence: TGCGCCAGCAGCTTCCCCAGGGAGACGCAGTATTTT. Protein sequence: CASSFPRETQYF.

The sample holds one count of this clonotype. The chain couples TRBV5-1 to TRBJ2-5; 7 nucleotides align to TRBD1. The CDR3 runs to 15 residues. From germline, CDR1 is SGHRS and CDR2 YFSETQ. The V gene end was trimmed by 2 bases and the J gene end by 4 bases; junction bases not matched to a gene: 8. The CDR3 reads CASSFGTVGVETQYF. CDR3 coding DNA: TGCGCCAGCAGCTTCGGGACAGTCGGGGTAGAGACCCAGTACTTC.

This clonotype appeared a few times. This chain uses TRBV29-1 with TRBJ2-7; D not resolved. Trimming shortened V by 6 bases and J by 5 bases, and 17 bases separated the two germline ends. CDR3 length equals 13 residues. The germline V gene has CDR1 SQVTM and CDR2 ANQGSEA. In nucleotides, the CDR3 is TGCAGCGTCTCCCGCTGGTCTGGGGACGAGCAGTACTTC. Its translation: CSVSRWSGDEQYF.

The CDR3 DNA follows: TGTGCCAGCAGTGAATATACCGCGGGAGTAAGAGAGCAGTTCTTC. Protein sequence: CASSEYTAGVREQFF. The chain combines TRBV25-1 with TRBJ2-1; 7 bases are a match to TRBD2. The germline gives CDR1 MGHDK, CDR2 SYGVNS. This CDR3 region has 15 residues. V lost 0 bases and J lost 10; bases outside the gene matches: 9. The variable domain in full, with the rest retrieved from reference TRBV25-1 and TRBJ2-1, is EADIYQTPRYLVIGTGKKITLECSQTMGHDKMYWYQQDPGMELHLIHYSYGVNSTEKGDLSSESTVSRIRTEHFPLTLESARPSHTSQYLCASSEYTAGVREQFFGPGTRLTVL.

This chain joins TRBV9 and TRBJ2-3; TRBD2 aligns across 10 bases. Trimming cost V 2 bases and J 3 bases; bases outside gene matches: 6. Germline assignment: CDR1 SGDLS and CDR2 YYNGEE. The CDR3 contains 16 residues. CDR3 region: CASSVFSGGETDTQYF. The CDR3 DNA follows: TGTGCCAGCAGCGTCTTCAGCGGGGGGGAAACAGATACGCAGTATTTT.

In nucleotides, the CDR3 is TGTGCCAGCAGCTTTGTGAACCAGAACACCGGGGAGCTGTTTTTT. It translates to CASSFVNQNTGELFF. V usage is TRBV5-4 and J usage is TRBJ2-2; D not certain. The CDR3 consists of 15 residues. V was pared by 2 bases and J by 1 base, with 9 bases between. CDR1 is SGHNT, CDR2 YYREEE, per germline (reference sequence).

In its sample, this clonotype was seen many times. The rearrangement joins TRBV20-1 to TRBJ1-2, with a possible D match to TRBD1 (5 bases). Germline V gene lookup returns CDR1 DFQATT and CDR2 SNEGSKA (reference sequence). The V gene lost 6 bases and the J gene lost 4 bases, with 15 bases spanning the gap. CDR3 length equals 13 residues. The CDR3 DNA reads as TGCAGTGCAAGATCCGGGACGGCCTATGGCTACACCTTC. Translation: CSARSGTAYGYTF.

The chain uses TRBV6-1 and TRBJ2-2, with D perhaps matching TRBD1 (6 bases). In germline, CDR1 is MNHNS, CDR2 SASEGT. Trimming pared 6 bases from V and 1 base from J, leaving 24 bases between. The CDR3 runs 19 residues. The CDR3 loop is CASSPTSRDNVKNTGELFF. As DNA, the CDR3 is TGTGCCAGCAGCCCAACTTCCCGGGACAACGTAAAGAACACCGGGGAGCTGTTTTTT.

The rearrangement links TRBV20-1 to TRBJ2-1, with 10 bases matching TRBD2. Germline assignment: CDR1 DFQATT and CDR2 SNEGSKA (reference sequence). V lost 0 bases to trimming and J lost 9 bases; unmatched junction nucleotides: 17. This CDR3 spans 18 amino acids. CDR3 loop: CSARDFSGRARGGFEQFF. The DNA for the CDR3 is TGCAGTGCTAGAGATTTCAGCGGGAGGGCACGGGGGGGGTTTGAGCAGTTCTTC.

This clonotype was seen more than once but under ten times. The V call is TRBV12-3 or TRBV12-4, the J call TRBJ2-1; 8 bases align to TRBD2. The trim removed 6 bases at V and 5 bases at J, leaving 12 bases unmatched. The CDR3 totals 16 residues. The CDR3 is CASSPRKRGTHNEQFF. In nucleotides, the CDR3 is TGTGCCAGCAGCCCAAGAAAGCGGGGGACCCACAATGAGCAGTTCTTC.

The chain is built from TRBV4-1 and TRBJ2-7; D not resolved. Germline CDR1 and CDR2: MGHRA and YSYEKL. V lost 4 bases and J lost 4, with 11 bases in between. The CDR3 has 13 residues. This CDR3 is CASSPSIKYEQYF. CDR3 coding DNA: TGCGCCAGCAGCCCCTCAATAAAATACGAGCAGTACTTC.